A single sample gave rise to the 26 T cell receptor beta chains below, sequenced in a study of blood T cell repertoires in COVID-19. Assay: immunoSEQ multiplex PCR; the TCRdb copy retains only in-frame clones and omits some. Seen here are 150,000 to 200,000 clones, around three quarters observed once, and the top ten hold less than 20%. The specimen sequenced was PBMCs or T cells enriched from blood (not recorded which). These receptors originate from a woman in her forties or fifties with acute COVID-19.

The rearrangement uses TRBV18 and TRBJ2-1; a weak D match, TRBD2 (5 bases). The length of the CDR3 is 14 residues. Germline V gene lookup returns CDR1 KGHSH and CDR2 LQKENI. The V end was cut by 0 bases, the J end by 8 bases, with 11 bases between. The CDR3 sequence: CASSPPFGVHEQFF. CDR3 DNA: TGTGCCAGCTCACCACCGTTCGGGGTCCATGAGCAGTTCTTC. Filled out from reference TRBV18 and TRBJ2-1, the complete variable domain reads NAGVMQNPRHLVRRRGQEARLRCSPMKGHSHVYWYRQLPEEGLKFMVYLQKENIIDESGMPKERFSAEFPKEGPSILRIQQVVRGDSAAYFCASSPPFGVHEQFFGPGTRLTVL.

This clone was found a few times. CDR3 in amino acids: CASSRATPTAPGYTF. The CDR3 DNA follows: TGTGCCAGCAGCCGCGCTACCCCAACAGCTCCTGGCTACACCTTC. The chain employs TRBV13 and TRBJ1-2; D is uncertain. CDR1 is PRHDT, CDR2 FYEKMQ, per germline (reference sequence). Trimming took off 5 bases at V and 7 bases at J, with 20 bases between the two ends. The CDR3 has 15 amino acids. Based on the CDR3 plus reference TRBV13 and TRBJ1-2, the full variable domain is AAGVIQSPRHLIKEKRETATLKCYPIPRHDTVYWYQQGPGQDPQFLISFYEKMQSDKGSIPDRFSAQQFSDYHSELNMSSLELGDSALYFCASSRATPTAPGYTFGSGTRLTVV.

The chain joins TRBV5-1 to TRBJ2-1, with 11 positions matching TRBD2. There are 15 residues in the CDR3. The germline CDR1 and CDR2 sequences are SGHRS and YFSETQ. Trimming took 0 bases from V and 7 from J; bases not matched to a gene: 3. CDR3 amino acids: CASSLVAGGQNEQFF. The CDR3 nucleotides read TGCGCCAGCAGCTTGGTAGCGGGGGGGCAAAATGAGCAGTTCTTC.

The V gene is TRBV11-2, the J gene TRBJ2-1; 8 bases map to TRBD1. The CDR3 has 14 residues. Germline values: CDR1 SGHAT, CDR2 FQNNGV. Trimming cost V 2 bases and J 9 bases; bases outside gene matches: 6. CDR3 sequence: CASSLLRGQLEQFF. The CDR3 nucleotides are TGTGCCAGCAGCTTACTCAGGGGGCAACTTGAGCAGTTCTTC.

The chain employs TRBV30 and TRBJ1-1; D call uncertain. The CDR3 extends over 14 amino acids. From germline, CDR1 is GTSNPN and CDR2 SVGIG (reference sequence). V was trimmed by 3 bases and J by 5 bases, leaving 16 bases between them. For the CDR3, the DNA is TGTGCCTGGAGGCCCCGGAGGTTTAGGACTGAAGCTTTCTTT. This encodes CAWRPRRFRTEAFF.

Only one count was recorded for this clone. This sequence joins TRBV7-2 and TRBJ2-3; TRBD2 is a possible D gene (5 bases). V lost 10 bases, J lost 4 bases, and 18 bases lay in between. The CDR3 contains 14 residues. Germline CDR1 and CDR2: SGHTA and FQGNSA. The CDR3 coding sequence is TGTGCCACCCGGTTAGAGGGTGTGGCAGATACGCAGTATTTT. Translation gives CATRLEGVADTQYF. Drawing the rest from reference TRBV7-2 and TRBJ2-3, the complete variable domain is GAGVSQSPSNKVTEKGKDVELRCDPISGHTALYWYRQSLGQGLEFLIYFQGNSAPDKSGLPSDRFSAERTGGSVSTLTIQRTQQEDSAVYLCATRLEGVADTQYFGPGTRLTVL.

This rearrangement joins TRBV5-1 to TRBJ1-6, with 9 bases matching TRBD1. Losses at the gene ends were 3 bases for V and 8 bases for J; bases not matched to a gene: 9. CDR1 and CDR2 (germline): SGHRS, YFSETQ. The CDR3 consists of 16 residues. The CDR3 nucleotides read TGCGCCAGCAGCTCAACAGGGGGCAATTTAGATTCACCCCTCCACTTT. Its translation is CASSSTGGNLDSPLHF.

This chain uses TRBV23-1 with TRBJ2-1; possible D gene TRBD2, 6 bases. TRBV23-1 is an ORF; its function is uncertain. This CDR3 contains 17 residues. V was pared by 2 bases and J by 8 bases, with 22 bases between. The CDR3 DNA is TGCGCCAGCAGTCAAGGGACCGATGCGGGACGAGGGGATGAGCAGTTCTTC. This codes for CASSQGTDAGRGDEQFF.

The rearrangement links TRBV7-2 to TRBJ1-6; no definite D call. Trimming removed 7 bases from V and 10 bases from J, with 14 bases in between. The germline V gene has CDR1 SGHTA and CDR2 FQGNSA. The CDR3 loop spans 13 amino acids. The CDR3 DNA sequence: TGTGCCAGCACCGCGCGGGCGCTCTCACCCCTCCACTTT. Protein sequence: CASTARALSPLHF.

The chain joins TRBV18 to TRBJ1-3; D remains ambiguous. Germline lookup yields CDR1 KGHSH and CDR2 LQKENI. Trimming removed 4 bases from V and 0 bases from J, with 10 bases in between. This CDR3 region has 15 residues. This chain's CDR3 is CASSRGPGSGNTIYF. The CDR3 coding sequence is TGTGCCAGCTCACGTGGGCCAGGCTCTGGAAACACCATATATTTT.

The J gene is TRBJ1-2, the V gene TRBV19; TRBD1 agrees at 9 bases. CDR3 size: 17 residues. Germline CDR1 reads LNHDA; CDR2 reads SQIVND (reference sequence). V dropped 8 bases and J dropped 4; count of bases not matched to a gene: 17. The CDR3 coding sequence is TGTGCCAGTCGACTCAGGGCTGGGACAGGGCTCAGCTATGGCTACACCTTC. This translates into CASRLRAGTGLSYGYTF. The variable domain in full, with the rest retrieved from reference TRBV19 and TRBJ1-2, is DGGITQSPKYLFRKEGQNVTLSCEQNLNHDAMYWYRQDPGQGLRLIYYSQIVNDFQKGDIAEGYSVSREKKESFPLTVTSAQKNPTAFYLCASRLRAGTGLSYGYTFGSGTRLTVV.

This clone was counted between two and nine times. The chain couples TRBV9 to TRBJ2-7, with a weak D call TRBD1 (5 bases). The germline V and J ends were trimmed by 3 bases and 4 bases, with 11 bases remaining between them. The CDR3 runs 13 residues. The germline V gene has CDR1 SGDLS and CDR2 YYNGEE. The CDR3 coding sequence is TGTGCCAGCAGCGAAAGGACACCGTACGAGCAGTACGTC. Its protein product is CASSERTPYEQYV.

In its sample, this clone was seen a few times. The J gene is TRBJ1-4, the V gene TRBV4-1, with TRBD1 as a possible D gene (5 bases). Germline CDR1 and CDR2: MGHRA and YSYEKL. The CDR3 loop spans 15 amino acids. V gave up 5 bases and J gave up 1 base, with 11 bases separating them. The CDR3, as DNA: TGCGCCAGCAGCGAGCCAGGGCGAACTAATGAAAAACTGTTTTTT. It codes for CASSEPGRTNEKLFF.

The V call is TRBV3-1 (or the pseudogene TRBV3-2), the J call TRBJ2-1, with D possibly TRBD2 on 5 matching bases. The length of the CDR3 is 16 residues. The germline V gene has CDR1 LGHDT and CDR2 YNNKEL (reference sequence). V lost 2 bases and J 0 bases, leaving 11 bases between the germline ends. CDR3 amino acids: CASSQRGSYSYNEQFF. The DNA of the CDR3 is TGTGCCAGCAGCCAAAGAGGGTCATACTCCTACAATGAGCAGTTCTTC.

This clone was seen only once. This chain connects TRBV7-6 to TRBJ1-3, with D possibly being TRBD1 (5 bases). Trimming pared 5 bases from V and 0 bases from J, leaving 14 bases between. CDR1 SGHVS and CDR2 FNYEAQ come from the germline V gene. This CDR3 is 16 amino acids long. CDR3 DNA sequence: TGTGCCAGCAGCCCAGGGCCCGGGAGCTCTGGAAACACCATATATTTT. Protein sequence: CASSPGPGSSGNTIYF.

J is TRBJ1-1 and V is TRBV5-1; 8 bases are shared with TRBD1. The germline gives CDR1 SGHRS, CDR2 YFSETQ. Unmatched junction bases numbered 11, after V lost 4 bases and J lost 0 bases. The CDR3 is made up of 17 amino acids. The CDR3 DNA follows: TGCGCCAGCAGCCCCAGGAGGACAGGGCCGATGAACACTGAAGCTTTCTTT. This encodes CASSPRRTGPMNTEAFF.

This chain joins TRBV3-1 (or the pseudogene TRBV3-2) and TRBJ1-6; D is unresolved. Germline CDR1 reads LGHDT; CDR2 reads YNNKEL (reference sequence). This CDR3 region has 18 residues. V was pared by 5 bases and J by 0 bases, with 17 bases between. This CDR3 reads CASSEAMTFSSYNSPLHF. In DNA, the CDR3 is TGTGCCAGCAGCGAAGCGATGACATTTAGCTCCTATAATTCACCCCTCCACTTT.

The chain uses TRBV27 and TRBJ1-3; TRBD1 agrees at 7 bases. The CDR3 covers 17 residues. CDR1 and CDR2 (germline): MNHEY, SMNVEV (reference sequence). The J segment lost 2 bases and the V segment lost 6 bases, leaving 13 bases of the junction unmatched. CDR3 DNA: TGTGCCAGCAGAAACACTCTAACAGGGGCGGCTGGAAACACCATATATTTT. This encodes CASRNTLTGAAGNTIYF.

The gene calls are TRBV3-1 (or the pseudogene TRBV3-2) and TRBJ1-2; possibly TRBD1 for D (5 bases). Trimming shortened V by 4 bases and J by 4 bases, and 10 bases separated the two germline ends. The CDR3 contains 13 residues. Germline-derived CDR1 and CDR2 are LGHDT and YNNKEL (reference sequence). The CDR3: CASSLIDSYGYTF. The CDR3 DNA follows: TGTGCCAGCAGCCTCATAGACAGCTATGGCTACACCTTC.

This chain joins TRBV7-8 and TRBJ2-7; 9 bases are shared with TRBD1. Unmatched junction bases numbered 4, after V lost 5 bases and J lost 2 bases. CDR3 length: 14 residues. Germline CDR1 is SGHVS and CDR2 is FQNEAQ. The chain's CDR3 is CASSLQGAPYEQYV. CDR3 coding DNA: TGTGCCAGCAGCCTACAGGGGGCCCCCTACGAGCAGTACGTC.

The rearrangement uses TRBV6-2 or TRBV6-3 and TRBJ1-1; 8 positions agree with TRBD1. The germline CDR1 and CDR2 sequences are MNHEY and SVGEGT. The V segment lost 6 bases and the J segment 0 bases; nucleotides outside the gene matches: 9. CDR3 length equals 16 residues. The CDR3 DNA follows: TGTGCCAGCAGCCTTCGGACAGGGCCCATGAACACTGAAGCTTTCTTT. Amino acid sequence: CASSLRTGPMNTEAFF.

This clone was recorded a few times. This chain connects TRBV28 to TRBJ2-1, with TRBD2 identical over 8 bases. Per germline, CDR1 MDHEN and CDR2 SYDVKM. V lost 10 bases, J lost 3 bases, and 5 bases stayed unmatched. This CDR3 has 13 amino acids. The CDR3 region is CATRGGNYNEQFF. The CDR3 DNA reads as TGTGCCACCCGGGGGGGAAACTACAATGAGCAGTTCTTC.

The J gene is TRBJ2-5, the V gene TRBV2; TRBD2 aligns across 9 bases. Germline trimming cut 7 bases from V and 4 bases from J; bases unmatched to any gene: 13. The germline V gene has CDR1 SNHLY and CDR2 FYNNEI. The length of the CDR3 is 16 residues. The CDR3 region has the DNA TGTGCCAGCACTACCGGGTTGCGGGGGGGGGCAGAGACCCAGTACTTC. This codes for CASTTGLRGGAETQYF.

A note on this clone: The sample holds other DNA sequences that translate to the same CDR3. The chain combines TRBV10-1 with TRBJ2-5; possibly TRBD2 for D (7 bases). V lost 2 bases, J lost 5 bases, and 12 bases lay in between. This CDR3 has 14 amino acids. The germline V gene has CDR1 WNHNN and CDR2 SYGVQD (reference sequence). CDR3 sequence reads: CASSEVRGGETQYF. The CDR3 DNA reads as TGCGCCAGCAGTGAGGTCAGGGGAGGGGAGACCCAGTACTTC.

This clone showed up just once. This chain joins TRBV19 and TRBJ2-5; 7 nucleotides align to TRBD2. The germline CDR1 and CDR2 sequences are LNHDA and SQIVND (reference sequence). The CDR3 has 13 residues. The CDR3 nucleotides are TGTGCTTCAAATCCCGGGGGGAGAGAGACCCAGTACTTC. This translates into CASNPGGRETQYF.

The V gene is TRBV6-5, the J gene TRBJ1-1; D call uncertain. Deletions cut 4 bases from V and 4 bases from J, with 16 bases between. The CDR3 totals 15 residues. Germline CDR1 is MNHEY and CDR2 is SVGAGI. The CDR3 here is CASSSPGGTGTEAFF. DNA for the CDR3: TGTGCCAGCAGTTCCCCGGGAGGAACTGGCACTGAAGCTTTCTTT.